This TCR beta chain is drawn from a study of graft-versus-host responses after intestinal transplantation. Details on this clone: Its antigen is as yet unknown.

Clones were sequenced by immunoSEQ multiplex PCR, and TCRdb holds only the in-frame ones, with some missing. The sample yields about 59,000 clones, approximately 94% seen once. V shed 3 bases and J shed 4 bases, with 10 bases lying between them. CDR3 length: 14 residues. CDR1 is MNHEY and CDR2 is SVGAGI in the germline V gene. Study conclusions and caveats: There were GvH clones found in recipient marrow, and some of them appeared first in ileum or blood. Early after transplant, HvG clones declined as circulating GvH clones peaked.

The receptor was isolated from a human donor who was the organ donor for an intestinal transplant. V is TRBV6-5 and J is TRBJ1-5, with a weak D call TRBD1 (5 bases). This sample comprised unstimulated CD4+ T cells sorted from spleen or lymph node cells, obtained before transplant. The CDR3 bases are TGTGCCAGCAGTTATGGGGGGGTGAATCAGCCCCAGCATTTT. This sequence encodes CASSYGGVNQPQHF.